This TCR beta chain is drawn from a study of T cells in Graves' hyperthyroidism and ophthalmopathy. Study as a whole: Sampling of peripheral blood happened at initial diagnosis, prior to any treatment.

The V end lost 10 bases, the J end lost 4 bases, and 2 bases lay between the germline ends. CDR1 and CDR2 from the germline V gene are MNHEY and SMNVEV (reference sequence). The length of the CDR3 is 8 residues. Using less than 12 ml of fresh peripheral blood, PBMCs were prepared. This clonotype was found many times. Using RNA transcripts as the source, TCR beta CDR3 regions were amplified. Using the HTBI primer set, a first-round RT-PCR was run on the TCR CDR3. From the multiplex PCR reads, TCRdb called clonotypes with MiXCR, one entry per CDR3 protein. The sample lists hundreds of thousands of distinct CDR3 sequences; around 13% were seen once.

The V call is TRBV27, the J call TRBJ2-7; unclear D gene. The clonotype comes from a woman in her 30s with Graves' hyperthyroidism. Sequencing used blood. The CDR3 reads CAKYEQYF. In DNA form, the CDR3 reads TGTGCCAAGTACGAGCAGTACTTC.